This TCR beta chain was sequenced during a study of siplizumab effects on memory and regulatory T cells. General study results and limits: Proliferating Tregs taken from siplizumab cultures were not shown to have a confirmed suppressive function.

The CDR3 is 12 amino acids. V was cut by 8 bases and J by 5 bases, with 12 bases left in between. Germline CDR1 and CDR2: MNHEY and SMNVEV (reference sequence). On this clone: Its antigen remains unidentified.

Clones were sequenced by immunoSEQ multiplex PCR, and TCRdb holds only the in-frame ones, with some missing. Here the sample spans over 100,000 clones, over 85% being singletons. This chain uses TRBV27 with TRBJ2-5; possibly TRBD2 for D (7 bases). This TCR came from a human donor in good health. Sequences were obtained from non-Treg CD4+ T cells sorted from blood. In DNA, the CDR3 is TGTGCCAGCGGGGGGGGCAGGGAGACCCAGTACTTC. It encodes CASGGGRETQYF.